These T cell receptor beta chains were read from a single sample in a study of shared clonotypes between healthy human individuals. Profiled with immunoSEQ multiplex PCR; TCRdb holds only in-frame clones, not every one. The profile shows 470,000 or so clones, almost 80% of them singletons. The sequencing sample was made of PBMCs. The receptors were gathered from a middle-aged woman in good health. Some clones in this sample may be carry-over from other donors' samples. Each CDR3 is given with its conserved first and last residue. A D gene is named only where the DNA matches it firmly. Not every row has a clone size; where given, it reads once, few, many or a size class.

J gene | D gene | clone size | V gene | CDR3 DNA | CDR3 protein
TRBJ1-2 | - | once | TRBV28 | TGTGCCAGCAGTTTCGGGCAGGGCAACTATGGCTACACCTTC | CASSFGQGNYGYTF
TRBJ1-2 | - | - | TRBV5-4 | TGTGCCAGCAGCTTGTGGGGGCGCGACTATGGCTACACCTTC | CASSLWGRDYGYTF
TRBJ2-1 | TRBD2 | - | TRBV19 | TGTGCCAGTAGTCCCTCCTCCGGACTAGCGGGAGACAATGAGCAGTTCTTC | CASSPSSGLAGDNEQFF
TRBJ1-2 | - | few | TRBV9 | TGTGCCAGCAGCCCGACCCCGGGGGACTATGGCTACACCTTC | CASSPTPGDYGYTF
TRBJ1-1 | TRBD1 | - | TRBV7-3 | TGTGCCAGCAGCTTTCAGGGGGCCGACACTGAAGCTTTCTTT | CASSFQGADTEAFF
TRBJ2-1 | TRBD1 | - | TRBV18 | TGTGCCAGCTCACCGGGACAGGGGAATCGTGAGCAGTTCTTC | CASSPGQGNREQFF
TRBJ2-1 | TRBD2 | - | TRBV10-1 | TGCGCCAGCAACCTAAGGACTAGGGTCGCCAATGAGCAGTTCTTC | CASNLRTRVANEQFF
TRBJ1-2 | TRBD1 | many | TRBV6-5 | TGTGCCAGCAGTTCTATAGACAGGGCCTATGGCTACACCTTC | CASSSIDRAYGYTF
TRBJ2-2 | - | - | TRBV30 | TGTGCCTGGGCCCACGGGCAGACCGGGGAGCTGTTTTTT | CAWAHGQTGELFF
TRBJ1-1 | TRBD1 | - | TRBV19 | TGTGCCAGCTCCAGGGACAGAGGCGCTGAAGCTTTCTTT | CASSRDRGAEAFF
TRBJ2-7 | - | - | TRBV6-5 | TGTGCCAGCAGTTCCCTTAGCTACGAGCAGTACTTC | CASSSLSYEQYF
TRBJ2-5 | - | - | TRBV5-1 | TGCGCCAGCAGCTTGGGGGGCTCAGGGGCAACTGGGCACCAAGAGACCCAGTACTTC | CASSLGGSGATGHQETQYF
TRBJ2-2 | - | - | TRBV5-1 | TGCGCCAGCAGCTTTGCCGAGGCCGGGGAGCTGTTTTTT | CASSFAEAGELFF
TRBJ2-2 | - | - | TRBV23-1 | TGCGCCAGCAGAAGACATGAAAACACCGGGGAGCTGTTTTTT | CASRRHENTGELFF
TRBJ2-7 | - | once | TRBV7-8 | TGTGCCAGCGGGCCCAGAGGTACCTACGAGCAGTACTTC | CASGPRGTYEQYF
TRBJ2-1 | TRBD1 | - | TRBV11-1 | TGTGCCAGCCGCGATACAGTGACAGGGTTCGACAATGAGCAGTTCTTC | CASRDTVTGFDNEQFF
TRBJ2-7 | - | - | TRBV4-2 | TGTGCCAGCAGCCAAGATCCAACAGGGTTGTACCTACGCGAGCAGTACTTC | CASSQDPTGLYLREQYF
TRBJ2-7 | - | - | TRBV9 | TGTGCCAGCAGCGACGGTTGGGGGACACCTTCCTACGAGCAGTACTTC | CASSDGWGTPSYEQYF
TRBJ2-2 | TRBD1 | - | TRBV19 | TGTGCCAGTAGTACGACAGGGGAAGGGCGGGAGCTGTTTTTT | CASSTTGEGRELFF
TRBJ1-5 | TRBD1 | few | TRBV28 | TGTGCCAGCATTGAGACCGGGACAGGGATTTTTAGCAATCAGCCCCAGCATTTT | CASIETGTGIFSNQPQHF